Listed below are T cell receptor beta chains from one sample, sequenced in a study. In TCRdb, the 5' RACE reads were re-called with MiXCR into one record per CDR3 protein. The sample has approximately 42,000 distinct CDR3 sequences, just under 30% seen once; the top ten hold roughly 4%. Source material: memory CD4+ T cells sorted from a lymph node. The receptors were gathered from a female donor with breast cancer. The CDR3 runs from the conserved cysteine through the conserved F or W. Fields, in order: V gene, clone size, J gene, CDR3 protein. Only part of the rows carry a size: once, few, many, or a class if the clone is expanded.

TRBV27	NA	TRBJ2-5	CASSTRGWEETQYF
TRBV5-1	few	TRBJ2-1	CASSLAYGYNEQFF
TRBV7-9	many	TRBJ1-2	CASSLVQGANYGYTF
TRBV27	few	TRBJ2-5	CASSFADRGRETQYF
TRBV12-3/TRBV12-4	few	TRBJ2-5	CASRHSDQETQYF
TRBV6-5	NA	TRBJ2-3	CASSYQSSGLTDTQYF
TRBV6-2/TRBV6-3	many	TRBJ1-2	CASRRTGANGYTF
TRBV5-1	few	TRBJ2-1	CASSFSGSPYNEQFF
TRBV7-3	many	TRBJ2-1	CASSLNTLYNEQFF
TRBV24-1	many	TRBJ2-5	CATSEPGTVETQYF
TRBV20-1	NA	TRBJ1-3	CSARDSPSGNTIYF
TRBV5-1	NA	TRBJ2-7	CASSPGQPYEQYF
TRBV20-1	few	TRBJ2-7	CSARSGGEGYEQYF
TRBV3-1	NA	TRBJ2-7	CASSQELRQYF
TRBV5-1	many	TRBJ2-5	CASSLEVAGAVTQYF
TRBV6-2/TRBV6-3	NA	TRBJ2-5	CASRLAGATETQYF
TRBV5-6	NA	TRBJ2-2	CASSLGVTHTGELFF
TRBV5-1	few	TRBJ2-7	CASSLEMGDPTYEQYF
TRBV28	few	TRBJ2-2	CASSKPGLAGSHGELFF
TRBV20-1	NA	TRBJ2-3	CSATPSGRHTDTQYF
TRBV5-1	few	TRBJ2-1	CASSVTADNEQFF
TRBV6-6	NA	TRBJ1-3	CASSPRGMDTIYF
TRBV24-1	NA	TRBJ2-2	CATSDPGQGAGELFF
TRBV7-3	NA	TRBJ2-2	CASSLNAATNTGELFF
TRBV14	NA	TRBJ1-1	CASSLQARTEAFF
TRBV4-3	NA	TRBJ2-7	CASSQARSYEQYF
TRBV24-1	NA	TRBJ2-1	CATSAPLTGLKPTYNEQFF
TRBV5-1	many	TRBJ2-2	CASSLDWASGTGELFF
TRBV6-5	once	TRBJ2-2	CASSPRGTPPGELLF
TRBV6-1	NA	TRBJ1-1	CASSGKGANTEAFF
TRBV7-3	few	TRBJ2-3	CASSKGGEVTQYF
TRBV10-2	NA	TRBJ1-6	CASQPTRQSPLHF
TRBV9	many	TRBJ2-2	CASSVASGELFF
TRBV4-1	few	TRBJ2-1	CASSQEVEYYEQFF
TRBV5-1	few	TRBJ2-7	CASSLASGAGEQYF
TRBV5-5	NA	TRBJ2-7	CASSSGTVSYEQYF
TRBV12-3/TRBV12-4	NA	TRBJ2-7	CASSNLQGRGYEQYF
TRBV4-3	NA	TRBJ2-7	CASSQDGQGNYEQYF
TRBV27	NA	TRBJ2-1	CASSGSRHSYNEQFF